This TCR beta chain came from a study of OX40 agonist ivuxolimab in advanced cancers. On the study more broadly: Three patients, one with hepatocellular carcinoma and two with cutaneous melanoma, achieved partial responses.

Some clones are missing from TCRdb's copy, which holds only in-frame ones; the method was immunoSEQ multiplex PCR. The profile shows tens of thousands of clones, approximately 88% of them singletons. Broader study findings: Near-lowest levels of clonal expansion characterized partial responders at 0.1-3.0 mg/kg. At doses 0.1 to 3.0 mg/kg, CD4+ and CD8+ clones expanded.

Patients with autoimmune history or systemic immunosuppression were excluded. About this clone itself: Its matching antigen is unknown.

V lost 5 bases and J lost 1, with 7 bases in between. CDR1 is SGHRS, CDR2 YFSETQ, per germline. CDR3 length equals 14 residues. The sequencing used CD4+ or CD8+ T cells sorted from blood, collected in a trial of the OX40 agonist ivuxolimab. The rearrangement uses TRBV5-1 and TRBJ2-6; D is possibly TRBD1 or TRBD2 (5 bases each). The clonotype was recovered from an adult with an advanced solid tumor such as melanoma, head and neck, liver or kidney cancer. The CDR3 DNA sequence: TGCGCCAGCAGTGGGGGTTCTGGGGCCAACGTCCTGACTTTC. It is translated as CASSGGSGANVLTF.